Detailed here is one TCR beta chain. Its antigen remains unknown. Alongside a J-beta primer mix, a sample-barcoded 5' primer served in a second PCR lasting about 6 to 12 cycles. TCRdb redid the calling of the 5' RACE reads with MiXCR, one entry per CDR3 protein. The sample includes about 1.5 million distinct CDR3 sequences, approximately 42% of them seen just once. Germline loops: CDR1 KGHDR, CDR2 SFDVKD. Trimming removed 5 bases from V and 14 bases from J, with 20 bases in between. This CDR3 is built from 13 residues. The source of the sample is a study of blood T cells in healthy people across ages. Study-level points and caveats: Strongly correlated with naive T cell percentage was TCR beta diversity.

The genes are TRBV24-1 and TRBJ2-5, with unresolved D. The material sequenced was blood. This clonotype originated in a woman between 18 and 29 years old in good health. CDR3 in amino acids: CATSVGSNYEHYF. In DNA form, the CDR3 reads TGTGCCACCAGTGTAGGCAGCAACTACGAGCATTACTTC.